This record concerns one T cell receptor beta chain sequence. What it binds is unknown. This specimen belongs to a study of Tregs in tolerant kidney transplant recipients. The CDR3 spans 16 residues. With V trimmed by 6 bases and J by 5 bases, 7 bases remained unmatched. Germline CDR1 and CDR2: SEHNR and FQNEAQ (reference sequence). Unstimulated regulatory T cells (CD4+CD25+CD127-), CD4+CD25- non-regulatory cells, CD4 and CD8 cells were FACS-sorted from thawed PBMCs. Method: immunoSEQ multiplex PCR; TCRdb's copy keeps in-frame clones and lacks some. The sample includes under 100,000 clones, over 85% of them seen just once. Study-level points and caveats: Activated donor B cell expansion appeared to reveal the most relevant donor-specific TCRbeta repertoire. No direct test of biological reproducibility was done here.

The source is a human donor in good health. Sequencing was carried out using CD8+ T cells from blood. The chain carries TRBV7-9 and TRBJ2-1, with TRBD2 matching 13 bases. The CDR3 sequence is CASRYPGLAGNNEQFF. In nucleotides, the CDR3 is TGTGCCAGCAGGTACCCGGGACTAGCGGGAAACAATGAGCAGTTCTTC.